This TCR beta chain is from a study of blood T cell repertoires in COVID-19. Overall study: The United States, Italy and Spain were the sources of the acute and convalescent COVID-19 samples.

Original processing notes: Reference gene primer amplification gave estimated nucleated cell counts. Data came from immunoSEQ multiplex PCR; TCRdb stores just in-frame clones and leaves some out. D and trimming were read from the DNA, whereas the V and J calls and clone size are those reported in that table. This table has roughly 170,000 clones, around 73% appearing once. The CDR3 spans 15 residues. The germline V and J ends were trimmed by 0 bases and 8 bases, with 14 bases remaining between them. In germline, CDR1 is SGHVS, CDR2 FNYEAQ. Sequenced material: PBMCs or T cells enriched from blood (not recorded which). V and J are TRBV7-6 and TRBJ2-1; D is ambiguous. This sequence originates from a woman between 50 and 59 years old who had recovered from COVID-19. The CDR3 reads CASSLAHSFSYEQFF. In nucleotides, the CDR3 is TGTGCCAGCAGCTTAGCCCATTCTTTCAGTTATGAGCAGTTCTTC.